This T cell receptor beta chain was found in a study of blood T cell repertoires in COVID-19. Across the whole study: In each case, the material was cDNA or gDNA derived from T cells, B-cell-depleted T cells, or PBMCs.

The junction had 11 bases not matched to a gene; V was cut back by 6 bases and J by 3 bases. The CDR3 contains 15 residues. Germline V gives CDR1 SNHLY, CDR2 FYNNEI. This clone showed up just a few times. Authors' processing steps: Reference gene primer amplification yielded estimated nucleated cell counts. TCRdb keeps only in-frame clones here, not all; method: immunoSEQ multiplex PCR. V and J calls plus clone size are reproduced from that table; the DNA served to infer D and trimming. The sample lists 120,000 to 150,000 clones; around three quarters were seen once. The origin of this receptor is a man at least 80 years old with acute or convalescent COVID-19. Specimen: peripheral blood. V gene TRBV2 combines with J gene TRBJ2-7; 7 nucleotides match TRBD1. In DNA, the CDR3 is TGTGCCAGCAGCGTTGACAGGGAAAGAAGCTACGAGCAGTACTTC. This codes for CASSVDRERSYEQYF.